This is a list of T cell receptor beta chains from one sample in a study of regulatory T cells in long-lasting Graves disease. Via MiXCR, TCRdb re-called the multiplex PCR reads, giving one row per CDR3 protein. This sample has 400,000 or so distinct CDR3 sequences, with around 21% found just once. The sample in question was peripheral blood mononuclear cells (PBMCs), obtained when the disease was refractory, from a patient treated with antithyroid drugs. These receptors were taken from a female donor with Graves disease. Each CDR3 is given with its conserved first and last residue. The D gene is left open where the match is weak. Size is omitted from some rows. Given values are once, few, many or a class for expanded clones.

j_gene	v_gene	abundance	d_gene	CDR3aa	CDR3nt
TRBJ1-2	TRBV2	many	NA	CASSEVGLGQYGYTF	TGTGCCAGCAGTGAAGTGGGCCTAGGACAGTATGGCTACACCTTC
TRBJ2-7	TRBV7-6	many	TRBD2	CASSQSWGGSYEQYF	TGTGCCAGCAGCCAAAGTTGGGGGGGATCCTACGAGCAGTACTTC
TRBJ2-3	TRBV7-2	NA	TRBD2	CASSFLLADLTDTQYF	TGTGCCAGCAGCTTCTTACTAGCGGACCTCACAGATACGCAGTATTTT
TRBJ1-1	TRBV18	many	NA	CASSPGPSNTEAFF	TGTGCCAGCAGCCCGGGCCCTTCGAACACTGAAGCTTTCTTT
TRBJ1-5	TRBV20-1	NA	NA	CSARKNHGGDYSNQPQHF	TGCAGTGCTAGAAAGAACCACGGAGGGGATTATAGCAATCAGCCCCAGCATTTT
TRBJ1-1	TRBV7-2	few	NA	CASSPRGQGPLNTEAFF	TGTGCCAGCAGCCCACGCGGGCAGGGACCACTGAACACTGAAGCTTTCTTT
TRBJ2-7	TRBV7-9	many	TRBD2	CASRPSRSGLAEERYF	TGTGCCAGCAGACCCAGTCGTTCGGGACTAGCGGAGGAGCGGTACTTC
TRBJ2-2	TRBV20-1	few	NA	CSATDAGELFF	TGCAGTGCTACGGACGCCGGGGAGCTGTTTTTT
TRBJ2-2	TRBV4-1	NA	NA	CASSWKKGETGELFF	TGCGCCAGCAGTTGGAAAAAGGGTGAAACCGGGGAGCTGTTTTTT
TRBJ2-7	TRBV28	many	TRBD2	CASSLSSSGRGNEQYF	TGTGCCAGCAGTTTATCATCTAGCGGGAGGGGAAACGAGCAGTACTTC
TRBJ1-2	TRBV28	many	NA	CASSGGTESYGYTF	TGTGCCAGCAGCGGAGGGACGGAGTCCTATGGCTACACCTTC
TRBJ1-1	TRBV20-1	NA	TRBD1	CSAEPSGTGGASFAEAFF	TGCAGTGCTGAACCTTCCGGGACAGGGGGCGCAAGTTTCGCTGAAGCTTTCTTT
TRBJ2-2	TRBV4-1	NA	TRBD2	CASSQAAGGPWTGELFF	TGCGCCAGCAGCCAAGCGGCGGGAGGGCCGTGGACCGGGGAGCTGTTTTTT
TRBJ2-4	TRBV7-6	many	NA	CASSLVAGGNIQYF	TGTGCCAGCAGCTTAGTTGCCGGAGGGAACATTCAGTACTTC
TRBJ2-5	TRBV3-2	many	NA	CASSQDKGQQKETQYF	TGTGCCAGCAGCCAAGATAAGGGACAACAAAAAGAGACCCAGTACTTC
TRBJ2-5	TRBV7-9	NA	NA	CASSLLKGQETQYF	TGTGCCAGCAGCTTATTAAAGGGGCAAGAGACCCAGTACTTC
TRBJ2-7	TRBV27	NA	NA	CASTRADEQYF	TGTGCCAGCACCAGGGCAGACGAGCAGTACTTC
TRBJ1-1	TRBV6-2/TRBV6-3	NA	NA	CASFEGLNTEAFF	TGTGCCAGCTTCGAGGGACTGAACACTGAAGCTTTCTTT
TRBJ2-5	TRBV20-1	NA	NA	CSASRGSYETQYF	TGCAGTGCTAGCCGGGGGAGCTATGAGACCCAGTACTTC
TRBJ1-2	TRBV20-1	NA	NA	CSAIPPGIRHGYTF	TGCAGTGCCATTCCCCCGGGGATTAGACATGGCTACACCTTC
TRBJ1-1	TRBV7-2	many	NA	CASSDRVNTEAFF	TGTGCCAGCAGCGACAGAGTGAACACTGAAGCTTTCTTT
TRBJ2-7	TRBV12-3/TRBV12-4	many	NA	CASSSGDSYEQYF	TGTGCCAGCAGCTCAGGGGACTCCTACGAGCAGTACTTC
TRBJ2-2	TRBV6-1	NA	TRBD2	CASMLAGTSGGELFF	TGTGCCAGCATGCTAGCAGGGACTAGCGGTGGGGAGCTGTTTTTT
TRBJ2-2	TRBV9	few	NA	CASSDPRTANTGELFF	TGTGCCAGCAGCGATCCGAGGACAGCGAACACCGGGGAGCTGTTTTTT
TRBJ2-2	TRBV13	NA	NA	CASSVAPNTGELFF	TGTGCCAGCAGCGTAGCTCCTAACACCGGGGAGCTGTTTTTT
TRBJ1-1	TRBV6-2/TRBV6-3	NA	TRBD1	CASSSTPGQGLFLTEAFF	TGTGCCAGCAGTTCCACCCCGGGACAGGGGCTTTTTTTGACTGAAGCTTTCTTT
TRBJ1-5	TRBV11-2	NA	NA	CASSFEGGKSNQPQHF	TGTGCCAGCAGCTTTGAAGGGGGAAAAAGCAATCAGCCCCAGCATTTT
TRBJ1-1	TRBV10-3	NA	NA	CAISESSSRSTEAFF	TGTGCCATCAGTGAGTCCTCGTCCAGAAGCACTGAAGCTTTCTTT
TRBJ1-5	TRBV6-1	NA	TRBD1	CASRPFADRGTQPQHF	TGTGCCAGCAGACCTTTCGCAGACAGGGGGACTCAGCCCCAGCATTTT
TRBJ2-5	TRBV6-1	NA	TRBD2	CASRGLGSETQYF	TGTGCCAGCAGAGGACTAGGGTCGGAGACCCAGTACTTC
TRBJ2-7	TRBV3-1	NA	TRBD1	CASSPTGTGTYEQYF	TGTGCCAGCAGCCCGACCGGGACAGGGACCTACGAGCAGTACTTC
TRBJ2-7	TRBV7-2	many	NA	CASSLGQGVYYEQYF	TGTGCCAGCAGCTTAGGCCAGGGTGTCTACTACGAGCAGTACTTC
TRBJ1-4	TRBV19	few	TRBD1	CASTGRDSRFEKLFF	TGTGCCAGTACAGGACGGGACAGCCGATTTGAAAAACTGTTTTTT
TRBJ1-2	TRBV19	NA	NA	CASSMEDNYGYTF	TGTGCCAGTAGTATGGAGGACAACTATGGCTACACCTTC
TRBJ2-5	TRBV12-3/TRBV12-4	NA	NA	CASRDAGLGGTQYF	TGTGCCAGCAGAGACGCGGGCTTAGGAGGGACCCAGTACTTC
TRBJ2-7	TRBV6-1	NA	TRBD1	CASRFLGQGADEQYF	TGTGCCAGCAGATTCCTAGGACAGGGGGCAGATGAGCAGTACTTC
TRBJ2-7	TRBV4-1	NA	TRBD1	CASSQIDRGINEQYF	TGCGCCAGCAGCCAAATCGACAGGGGGATCAACGAGCAGTACTTC
TRBJ2-6	TRBV6-2/TRBV6-3	NA	NA	CASSRHRDTGSGANVLTF	TGTGCCAGCAGTCGGCACCGGGACACGGGGTCTGGGGCCAACGTCCTGACTTTC
TRBJ1-1	TRBV10-3	many	NA	CATGTENTEAFF	TGTGCCACCGGGACGGAGAACACTGAAGCTTTCTTT
TRBJ2-7	TRBV29-1	many	NA	CSVAGRGSMFDEQYF	TGCAGCGTTGCTGGCAGGGGTTCTATGTTCGACGAGCAGTACTTC
TRBJ1-6	TRBV6-5	NA	NA	CASSYYAARVGTTTDSPLHF	TGTGCCAGCAGTTACTACGCGGCGCGGGTTGGAACGACCACTGATTCACCCCTCCACTTT
TRBJ1-2	TRBV27	many	TRBD1	CASSFLRTGKPYGYTF	TGTGCCAGCAGTTTCCTTCGGACAGGGAAACCCTATGGCTACACCTTC
TRBJ2-2	TRBV12-3/TRBV12-4	many	TRBD1	CASTRLRGRNTGELFF	TGTGCCAGCACCCGCCTCAGGGGGCGTAACACCGGGGAGCTGTTTTTT
TRBJ2-2	TRBV6-1	few	NA	CASRDDTGELFF	TGTGCCAGCAGAGACGACACCGGGGAGCTGTTTTTT
TRBJ1-6	TRBV7-2	many	NA	CASARKGGGSPLHF	TGTGCCAGCGCCCGGAAGGGGGGGGGTTCACCCCTCCACTTT
TRBJ1-1	TRBV5-4	NA	NA	CASKAGLNTEAFF	TGTGCCAGCAAAGCAGGACTGAACACTGAAGCTTTCTTT
TRBJ2-5	TRBV24-1	NA	NA	CATSDPLPFLQETQYF	TGTGCCACCAGTGACCCTCTACCTTTTTTACAAGAGACCCAGTACTTC
TRBJ2-1	TRBV18	few	TRBD1	CASSPRGQGHRSYNEQFF	TGTGCCAGCTCACCACGGGGACAGGGCCACAGGTCCTACAATGAGCAGTTCTTC
TRBJ2-5	TRBV10-3	many	NA	CAIRGRSQETQYF	TGTGCCATCAGAGGCCGGTCCCAAGAGACCCAGTACTTC
TRBJ1-1	TRBV30	many	NA	CAWTGQLNTEAFF	TGTGCCTGGACCGGACAGTTGAACACTGAAGCTTTCTTT
TRBJ2-3	TRBV14	NA	TRBD1	CASSPRQTGAADTQYF	TGTGCCAGCAGCCCGCGTCAGACAGGGGCGGCAGATACGCAGTATTTT
TRBJ2-1	TRBV11-3	many	TRBD1	CASSLGLGTDDNEQFF	TGTGCCAGCAGCTTAGGTCTCGGGACAGATGACAATGAGCAGTTCTTC
TRBJ2-7	TRBV29-1	NA	TRBD2	CSVLGTSGSSYEQYF	TGCAGCGTTCTCGGGACTAGCGGGAGTTCCTACGAGCAGTACTTC
TRBJ1-6	TRBV3-1	many	NA	CASSQVGDNSPLHF	TGTGCCAGCAGCCAAGTTGGGGATAATTCACCCCTCCACTTT